What follows are 28 T cell receptor beta chains derived from one specimen sequenced in a study of Ad26.COV2.S vaccination and SARS-CoV-2 variants. Generated by immunoSEQ multiplex PCR, the TCRdb table keeps only in-frame clones and is missing some. In the table there are hundreds of thousands of clones, around 92% of which are singletons. Treatment of the sample: 15 to 20 received Ad26.COV2.S at low or high dose, single or two shots; 5 received placebo; per-sample allocation not given. Vaccine and placebo recipients were sampled on day 63 after the first injection. The material sequenced was peripheral blood, taken in a trial of Ad26.COV2.S vaccine versus placebo. These receptors originate from a person between 18 and 59 years old who received the Ad26.COV2.S COVID-19 vaccine or a placebo.

The chain has TRBV10-2 and TRBJ2-7, with TRBD2 matching 8 bases. The CDR3 loop spans 13 amino acids. The V gene end was trimmed by 6 bases and the J gene end by 2 bases; junction bases not matched to a gene: 3. CDR1 WSHSY and CDR2 SAAADI come from the germline V gene. The chain's CDR3 is CASSTSGPYEQYF. DNA of the CDR3: TGCGCCAGCAGCACTAGCGGCCCCTACGAGCAGTACTTC.

This clone was detected a few times. The V call is TRBV7-9, the J call TRBJ1-6, with TRBD1 matching over 8 bases. The ends lost 6 bases at V and 7 bases at J; junction bases unmatched: 8. This CDR3 spans 15 amino acids. The germline gives CDR1 SEHNR, CDR2 FQNEAQ (reference sequence). The CDR3 is CASRADRGGNSPLHF. In DNA, the CDR3 is TGTGCCAGCAGAGCTGACAGGGGTGGAAATTCACCCCTCCACTTT. The whole variable domain, filled in from reference TRBV7-9 and TRBJ1-6, reads DTGVSQNPRHKITKRGQNVTFRCDPISEHNRLYWYRQTLGQGPEFLTYFQNEAQLEKSRLLSDRFSAERPKGSFSTLEIQRTEQGDSAMYLCASRADRGGNSPLHFGNGTRLTVT.

This clone was seen a single time. Distinct nucleotide sequences in the sample also encode this CDR3. V and J are TRBV24-1 and TRBJ1-2, with D possibly being TRBD1 (5 bases). Germline V gene sequence: CDR1 KGHDR, CDR2 SFDVKD. CDR3 length: 12 amino acids. V lost 2 bases and J lost 6, with 6 bases in between. CDR3 DNA: TGTGCCACCAGTGATTCAGGGAATGGCTACACCTTC. Encoded protein: CATSDSGNGYTF.

This clone was seen just once. The chain carries TRBV14 and TRBJ2-7; maybe TRBD2 (5 bases). Germline values: CDR1 SGHDN, CDR2 FVKESK. Trimming took off 0 bases at V and 6 bases at J, with 12 bases between the two ends. The CDR3 is 14 amino acids. The CDR3 region has the DNA TGTGCCAGCAGCCAAGAGGCGGGTAGGCTCGAGCAGTACTTC. This encodes CASSQEAGRLEQYF.

In its sample, this clone was seen once. The V and J genes are TRBV2 and TRBJ1-1; 8 nucleotides line up with TRBD1. The germline V gene has CDR1 SNHLY and CDR2 FYNNEI. The V gene end was trimmed by 5 bases and the J gene end by 5 bases; junction bases not matched to a gene: 10. The CDR3 runs to 15 residues. The CDR3 sequence: CASSQVTGVKTEAFF. DNA of the CDR3: TGTGCCAGCAGTCAGGTGACAGGGGTAAAGACTGAAGCTTTCTTT. The variable domain in full, completed from reference TRBV2 and TRBJ1-1, reads EPEVTQTPSHQVTQMGQEVILRCVPISNHLYFYWYRQILGQKVEFLVSFYNNEISEKSEIFDDQFSVERPDGSNFTLKIRSTKLEDSAMYFCASSQVTGVKTEAFFGQGTRLTVV.

The chain joins TRBV7-9 to TRBJ1-2, with D hard to call. This CDR3 spans 14 amino acids. The germline V and J ends were trimmed by 1 base and 3 bases, with 9 bases remaining between them. Looked up from germline, CDR1 is SEHNR and CDR2 is FQNEAQ (reference sequence). The CDR3 DNA reads as TGTGCCAGCAGCTTAGGTCCATCGTACTATGGCTACACCTTC. Protein: CASSLGPSYYGYTF.

The chain recombines TRBV3-1 (or the pseudogene TRBV3-2) with TRBJ2-5; 10 bases match TRBD1. Trimming cost V 1 base and J 2 bases; bases outside gene matches: 7. CDR3 length: 17 amino acids. The germline V gene encodes CDR1 LGHDT and CDR2 YNNKEL (reference sequence). The CDR3 coding sequence is TGTGCCAGCAGCCAAGTGGGGACAGGGGTGGGGCAAGAGACCCAGTACTTC. Translating gives CASSQVGTGVGQETQYF.

This chain uses TRBV27 with TRBJ1-6; 8 positions agree with TRBD1. The length of the CDR3 is 17 residues. The germline gives CDR1 MNHEY, CDR2 SMNVEV (reference sequence). J gave up 0 bases and V 6 bases, and 7 bases lay outside the gene matches. CDR3 loop: CASRLQTGVSYNSPLHF. DNA of the CDR3: TGTGCCAGCAGACTCCAGACAGGGGTCTCCTATAATTCACCCCTCCACTTT.

This clone was counted between two and nine times. The rearrangement links TRBV19 to TRBJ1-2, with D perhaps TRBD1 (5 bases). The CDR3 consists of 14 residues. Between the trimmed V and J ends, which lost 0 bases and 7 bases, there was a span of 12 bases. CDR1 LNHDA and CDR2 SQIVND come from the germline V gene (reference sequence). CDR3 in DNA: TGTGCCAGTAGTATAGAAGTTCGGGGACGTGGCTACACCTTC. Translating it yields CASSIEVRGRGYTF.

This clone has a single count. The V and J genes are TRBV3-1 (or the pseudogene TRBV3-2) and TRBJ1-1; 7 nucleotides line up with TRBD1. V shed 4 bases and J 0 bases; nucleotides not matched to a gene: 8. Germline assignment: CDR1 LGHDT and CDR2 YNNKEL (reference sequence). This CDR3 is built from 16 residues. The CDR3 loop is CASSPRTGDLNTEAFF. The DNA for the CDR3 is TGTGCCAGCAGCCCACGAACAGGGGATCTGAACACTGAAGCTTTCTTT.

The CDR3 region has the DNA TGCGCCAGCAGCCAAGACAGAGCGACAGCGGGGGGGGTTTATGAGCAGTTCTTC. The encoded protein is CASSQDRATAGGVYEQFF. V and J are TRBV4-3 and TRBJ2-1; 10 bases fit TRBD2. After removal of 0 bases from V and 8 bases from J, the junction contained 13 bases not matched to a gene. Germline values: CDR1 LGHNA, CDR2 YSLEER. The CDR3 sequence is 18 residues long.

The chain couples TRBV30 to TRBJ2-2, with 8 bases matching TRBD1. The CDR3 extends over 16 amino acids. Germline CDR1 and CDR2: GTSNPN and SVGIG (reference sequence). After removal of 0 bases from V and 2 bases from J, the junction contained 5 bases not matched to a gene. Here the CDR3 reads CAWSVNRGVNTGELFF. The CDR3 nucleotides are TGTGCCTGGAGTGTAAACAGGGGGGTCAACACCGGGGAGCTGTTTTTT.

This clone was observed a few times. The chain is built from TRBV5-6 and TRBJ1-5; D unclear. In germline, CDR1 is SGHDT, CDR2 YYEEEE. The CDR3 length is 13 residues. V was clipped by 3 bases and J by 7 bases, with 11 bases between them. CDR3 amino acids: CASSYTLTQPQHF. CDR3 sequence (DNA): TGTGCCAGCAGCTACACCCTAACCCAGCCCCAGCATTTT.

This chain connects TRBV30 to TRBJ2-7; D possibly corresponds to TRBD1 (6 bases). This CDR3 contains 13 residues. V lost 3 bases, J lost 3 bases, and 12 bases lay in between. The germline CDR1 and CDR2 sequences are GTSNPN and SVGIG (reference sequence). The CDR3 protein is CAWSQGQSYEQYF. The CDR3, as DNA: TGTGCCTGGAGCCAGGGACAAAGCTACGAGCAGTACTTC.

Turning to this clone: At the DNA level, this CDR3 is encoded by other sequences in the same sample as well. This chain uses TRBV5-1 with TRBJ1-1; D is perhaps TRBD1 (5 bases). With 1 base removed from V and 1 base from J, the gap between germline ends came to 8 bases. The CDR3 consists of 14 residues. CDR1 SGHRS and CDR2 YFSETQ come from the germline V gene. Here the CDR3 DNA reads TGCGCCAGCAGCTTGACAGGCGCGAACACTGAAGCTTTCTTT. It is translated as CASSLTGANTEAFF.

This sequence joins TRBV27 and TRBJ1-3; D uncertain. Per germline, CDR1 MNHEY and CDR2 SMNVEV (reference sequence). This CDR3 has 15 residues. With 5 bases removed from V and 1 base from J, the gap between germline ends came to 12 bases. The CDR3 loop is CASSPSQKSGNTIYF. The CDR3 nucleotides are TGTGCCAGCAGTCCCTCCCAAAAGTCTGGAAACACCATATATTTT.

The chain employs TRBV21-1 and TRBJ1-2; TRBD1 is the table's D call and was not checked against the DNA. TRBV21-1 is a pseudogene segment. The CDR3 extends over 16 amino acids. The CDR3 loop is CASSPQDRDRGYGYTF. In DNA form, the CDR3 reads TGTGCCAGCAGCCCCCAAGACCGAGACAGGGGCTATGGCTACACCTTC.

This clone has only a few counts. The CDR3 region has the DNA TGCGCCAGCAGCCAAGAGGGATACGAAAACACCATATATTTT. The encoded protein is CASSQEGYENTIYF. The V gene is TRBV4-3, the J gene TRBJ1-3, with unresolved D. With 0 bases removed from V and 6 bases from J, the gap between germline ends came to 9 bases. The CDR3 spans 14 residues. The germline gives CDR1 LGHNA, CDR2 YSLEER.

The rearrangement joins TRBV5-5 to TRBJ1-3, with 9 bases aligning to TRBD1. There are 15 residues in the CDR3. V lost 3 bases, J lost 0 bases, and 1 base stayed unmatched. The germline gives CDR1 SGHKS, CDR2 YYEKEE (reference sequence). CDR3: CASSWTGDSGNTIYF. The CDR3 bases are TGTGCCAGCAGCTGGACAGGGGACTCTGGAAACACCATATATTTT.

The rearrangement links TRBV6-5 to TRBJ2-7; D remains ambiguous. Germline V gives CDR1 MNHEY, CDR2 SVGAGI. There are 16 residues in the CDR3. Trimming removed 2 bases from V and 4 bases from J, with 18 bases in between. The CDR3 sequence: CASSYEAGPFPYEQYF. The DNA for the CDR3 is TGTGCCAGCAGTTACGAAGCCGGACCTTTTCCGTACGAGCAGTACTTC.

The chain joins TRBV5-1 to TRBJ2-5; possible D gene TRBD1, 5 bases. Germline V lookup: CDR1 SGHRS, CDR2 YFSETQ. The CDR3 is 14 residues long. V lost 0 bases and J 4 bases, leaving 10 bases between the germline ends. CDR3 DNA sequence: TGCGCCAGCAGCTTGGTACAGGCTCCAGAGACCCAGTACTTC. Translating gives CASSLVQAPETQYF.

The V and J genes are TRBV5-4 and TRBJ2-7; 9 bases are shared with TRBD1. Germline V gene sequence: CDR1 SGHNT, CDR2 YYREEE (reference sequence). J lost 4 bases, V lost 0 bases, and 2 bases had no gene match. The CDR3 is made up of 14 amino acids. CDR3 sequence reads: CASSLEQGAYEQYF. In DNA form, the CDR3 reads TGTGCCAGCAGCTTGGAACAGGGGGCTTACGAGCAGTACTTC.

The chain has TRBV11-2 and TRBJ1-5; D not certain. The germline V gene encodes CDR1 SGHAT and CDR2 FQNNGV. The CDR3 consists of 15 residues. The V end lost 5 bases, the J end lost 3 bases, and 14 bases lay between the germline ends. Written as DNA, the CDR3 is TGTGCCAGCAGCCTCACCCCGGAGGTCAATCAGCCCCAGCATTTT. Protein product: CASSLTPEVNQPQHF.

The chain is built from TRBV6-5 and TRBJ1-3; D not resolved. Germline CDR1 reads MNHEY; CDR2 reads SVGAGI. The CDR3 spans 15 residues. With 6 bases removed from V and 0 bases from J, the gap between germline ends came to 12 bases. The CDR3 DNA follows: TGTGCCAGCAGCCTGGACGTACCCTCTGGAAACACCATATATTTT. Its translation: CASSLDVPSGNTIYF.

The rearrangement joins TRBV11-2 to TRBJ2-5, with 7 nucleotides matching TRBD2. Trimming cost V 7 bases and J 5 bases; bases outside gene matches: 13. CDR1 and CDR2 from the germline V gene are SGHAT and FQNNGV. CDR3 length equals 15 residues. CDR3 sequence: CASTKTGTMGETQYF. The CDR3, as DNA: TGTGCCAGCACGAAAACCGGGACTATGGGTGAGACCCAGTACTTC.

V and J are TRBV14 and TRBJ1-1; maybe TRBD1 (5 bases). The V and J ends lost 3 bases and 1 base respectively, with 6 bases between them. The CDR3 has 13 amino acids. Germline lookup yields CDR1 SGHDN and CDR2 FVKESK. CDR3 loop: CASSQQGNTEAFF. CDR3 sequence (DNA): TGTGCCAGCAGCCAGCAGGGGAACACTGAAGCTTTCTTT.

V and J are TRBV4-3 and TRBJ2-3; possible D gene TRBD1, 5 bases. This CDR3 has 16 residues. Germline loops: CDR1 LGHNA, CDR2 YSLEER. V was shortened by 0 bases and J by 8 bases, with 18 bases between the two germline ends. For the CDR3, the DNA is TGCGCCAGCAGCCAAGAGTTCAGGGCCGAACACACTACGCAGTATTTT. Protein sequence: CASSQEFRAEHTTQYF.

This chain uses TRBV6-5 with TRBJ2-6; tentatively, D is TRBD1 (6 bases). CDR3 length equals 13 residues. Trimming shortened V by 8 bases and J by 3 bases, and 8 bases separated the two germline ends. The V gene's germline CDR1 is MNHEY and CDR2 SVGAGI. For the CDR3, the DNA is TGTGCCAGCGAGGGGGTTGGGGCCAACGTCCTGACTTTC. It yields the protein CASEGVGANVLTF.